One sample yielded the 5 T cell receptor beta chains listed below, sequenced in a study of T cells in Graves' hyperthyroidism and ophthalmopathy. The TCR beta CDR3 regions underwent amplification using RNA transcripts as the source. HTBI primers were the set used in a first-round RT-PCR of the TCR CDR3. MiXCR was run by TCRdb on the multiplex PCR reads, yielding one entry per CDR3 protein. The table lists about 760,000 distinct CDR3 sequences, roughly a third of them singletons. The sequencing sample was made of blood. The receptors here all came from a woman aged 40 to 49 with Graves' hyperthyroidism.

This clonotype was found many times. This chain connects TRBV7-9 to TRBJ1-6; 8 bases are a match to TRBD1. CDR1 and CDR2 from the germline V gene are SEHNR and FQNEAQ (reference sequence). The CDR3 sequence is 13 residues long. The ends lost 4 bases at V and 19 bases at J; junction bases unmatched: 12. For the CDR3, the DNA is TGTGCCAGCAGCTCCGGACAGGGAGTGGCAGCTCACTTT. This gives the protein CASSSGQGVAAHF.

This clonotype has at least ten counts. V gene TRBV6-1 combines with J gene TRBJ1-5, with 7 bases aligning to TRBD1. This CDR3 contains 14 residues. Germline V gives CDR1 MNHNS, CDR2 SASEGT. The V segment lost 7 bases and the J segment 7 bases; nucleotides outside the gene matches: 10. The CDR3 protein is CASIGNRGGQPQHF. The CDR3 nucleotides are TGTGCCAGCATAGGGAACAGGGGAGGACAGCCCCAGCATTTT.

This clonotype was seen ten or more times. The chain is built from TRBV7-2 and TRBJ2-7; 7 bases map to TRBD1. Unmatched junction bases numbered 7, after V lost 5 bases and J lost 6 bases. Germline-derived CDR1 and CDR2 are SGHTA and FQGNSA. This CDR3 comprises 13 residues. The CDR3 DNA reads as TGTGCCAGCAGCCCCCTGGACAGGCGCGAGCAGTACTTC. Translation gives CASSPLDRREQYF.

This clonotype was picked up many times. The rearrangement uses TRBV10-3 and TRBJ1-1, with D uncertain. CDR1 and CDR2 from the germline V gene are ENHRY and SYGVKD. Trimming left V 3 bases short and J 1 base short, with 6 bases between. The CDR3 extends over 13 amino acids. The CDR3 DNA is TGTGCCATCAGTGATAGGGCGAACACTGAAGCTTTCTTT. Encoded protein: CAISDRANTEAFF.

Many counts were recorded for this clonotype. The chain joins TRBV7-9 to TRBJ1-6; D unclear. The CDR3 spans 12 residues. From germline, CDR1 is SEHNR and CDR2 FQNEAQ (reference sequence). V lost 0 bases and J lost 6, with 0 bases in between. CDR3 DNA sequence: TGTGCCAGCAGCTTAGCTAATTCACCCCTCCACTTT. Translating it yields CASSLANSPLHF.